Listed below are T cell receptor beta chains from one sample, sequenced in a study of T cell responses to AZD1222 COVID-19 vaccine. Using immunoSEQ multiplex PCR, the repertoire was profiled, and TCRdb retains in-frame clones only, with some absent. The repertoire has 120,000 to 150,000 clones, 85% to 95% of them found once; the top ten carry approximately 5%. The material was peripheral blood, obtained on day 0 of AZD1222 vaccination. These receptors were taken from an adult in good health. Each CDR3 is given with its conserved first and last residue. Fields, in order: J gene, clone size, D gene, V gene, CDR3 DNA, CDR3 protein. A D gene is named only where the DNA matches it firmly. Size is stated for part of the rows, as once, few or many counts, or as a class when the clone is expanded.

TRBJ2-1 | once | TRBD2 | TRBV29-1 | TGCAGCGTTGAAGGGGGTAGCGGGAGCTATGAGCAGTTCTTC | CSVEGGSGSYEQFF
TRBJ2-7 | NA | TRBD1 | TRBV4-1 | TGCGCCAGCAGCCAAGTAATCGGGACAGGGTTGTACGAGCAGTACTTC | CASSQVIGTGLYEQYF
TRBJ2-1 | NA | NA | TRBV18 | TGTGCCAGCTCACCAGGCGAGGGTTGGAATGAGCAGTTCTTC | CASSPGEGWNEQFF
TRBJ2-7 | NA | NA | TRBV7-2 | TGTGCCAGCAGCCAGGCTGTTTCCTACGAGCAGTACTTC | CASSQAVSYEQYF
TRBJ1-6 | NA | TRBD1 | TRBV9 | TGTGCCAGCAGCGGGGACGACAGGGTTACACCCCTCCACTTT | CASSGDDRVTPLHF
TRBJ1-1 | NA | TRBD1 | TRBV5-5 | TGTGCCAGCAGCTCCCAGGGGGCCCTCCTGAACACTGAAGCTTTCTTT | CASSSQGALLNTEAFF
TRBJ2-3 | NA | NA | TRBV6-5 | TGTGCCAGCAGTTACACCAGGGACACAGATACGCAGTATTTT | CASSYTRDTDTQYF
TRBJ2-3 | once | NA | TRBV29-1 | TGCAGCCTACGTAGCACAGATACGCAGTATTTT | CSLRSTDTQYF
TRBJ1-1 | NA | NA | TRBV2 | TGTGCCAGCAGTGAAGATCGGAATTTCCGGAACACTGAAGCTTTCTTT | CASSEDRNFRNTEAFF
TRBJ2-1 | NA | TRBD2 | TRBV7-9 | TGTGCCAGCAGCGGGATGGAGCGGGGGCCCGCTGAGTCGTTCTTC | CASSGMERGPAESFF
TRBJ2-7 | NA | NA | TRBV10-3 | TGTGCCATCAGAGAGGGAGTGGACGAGCAGTACTTC | CAIREGVDEQYF
TRBJ2-5 | NA | TRBD2 | TRBV7-2 | TGTGCCAGCAGCTTGAGCGGGAATCAAGAGACCCAGTACTTC | CASSLSGNQETQYF
TRBJ1-3 | NA | NA | TRBV11-2 | TGTGCCAGCAGCCGAGAACAGGGAGGAAGGTCTGGAAACACCATATATTTT | CASSREQGGRSGNTIYF
TRBJ2-2 | NA | NA | TRBV7-2 | TGTGCCAGCAGCACGAGGGTGGGGGGCACCGGGGAGCTGTTTTTT | CASSTRVGGTGELFF
TRBJ1-1 | NA | NA | TRBV2 | TGTGCCAGCAATCCCTTGGGCAGGAGGACTGAAGCTTTCTTT | CASNPLGRRTEAFF
TRBJ2-3 | NA | NA | TRBV10-3 | TGTGCCAGCCGGGCAGACACAGATACGCAGTATTTT | CASRADTDTQYF
TRBJ1-2 | NA | NA | TRBV5-1 | TGCGCCAGCAGCTTGGGCAGGGGAAATGGATATGGCTACACCTTC | CASSLGRGNGYGYTF
TRBJ2-1 | once | NA | TRBV18 | TGTGCCAGCTCCAGGGGCAGGTCCCCCAATGAGCAGTTCTTC | CASSRGRSPNEQFF
TRBJ2-1 | NA | TRBD2 | TRBV3-1/TRBV3-2 | TGTGCCAGCAGCCAAGACTTCAGAGCGGGAGCCGGCAATGAGCAGTTCTTC | CASSQDFRAGAGNEQFF
TRBJ2-2 | NA | NA | TRBV7-3 | TGTGCCAGCAGCCTCGGGACTTCCCAGGACGGGGAGCTGTTTTTT | CASSLGTSQDGELFF
TRBJ1-2 | NA | NA | TRBV7-2 | TGTGCCAGCAGCTTAGAGGTGGAGGGGTACCCTACAGGCTATGGCTACACCTTC | CASSLEVEGYPTGYGYTF
TRBJ2-2 | once | TRBD1 | TRBV11-2 | TGTGCCAGCAGCCAAGGGACAGTGAACACCGGGGAGCTGTTTTTT | CASSQGTVNTGELFF
TRBJ1-2 | NA | NA | TRBV15 | TGTGCCACCAGCAGAAACCCCGGGAGGGGGGGATATGGCTACACCTTC | CATSRNPGRGGYGYTF
TRBJ1-1 | NA | NA | TRBV27 | TGTGCCAGCAGGCGAGGGGGTTCTGAAGCTTTCTTT | CASRRGGSEAFF
TRBJ2-5 | NA | NA | TRBV5-6 | TGTGCCAGCAGCTTGGGGAGAACAGGGACCCAGTACTTC | CASSLGRTGTQYF
TRBJ1-3 | NA | NA | TRBV5-4 | TGTGCCAGCAGTTTCGGGACCCGGTCTGGAAACACCATATATTTT | CASSFGTRSGNTIYF
TRBJ1-6 | NA | TRBD1 | TRBV25-1 | TGTGCCAGCAGCGACAGGGGTTCAGAATCACCCCTCCACTTT | CASSDRGSESPLHF
TRBJ1-1 | NA | NA | TRBV12-3/TRBV12-4 | TGTGCCAGCAGCCATTACAGGAACACTGAAGCTTTCTTT | CASSHYRNTEAFF